This T cell receptor (beta chain) was identified in a study of T cells in Graves' hyperthyroidism and ophthalmopathy. With respect to this clonotype: Its antigen remains unidentified. Given a much more abundant clone one base away, this may be a read error.

General study findings and limits: Blood also held most thyroid clonotypes expanded beyond 0.001.

The CDR3 totals 15 residues. CDR1 is SGDLS, CDR2 YYNGEE, per germline. The definition of stable Graves' hyperthyroidism was no ophthalmopathy progression within 18 months. The study enrolled patients aged 18 to 65 with newly diagnosed hyperthyroidism of under 2 months' duration. It was RNA transcripts that yielded the amplified TCR beta CDR3 regions. During a first-round RT-PCR of the TCR CDR3, the HTBI primer set was used. TCRdb processed the multiplex PCR reads anew with MiXCR; each CDR3 protein has one entry. The sample lists around 350,000 distinct CDR3 sequences; 19% were seen once. Sequencing was carried out using blood. This clonotype was sampled from a woman aged 18-29 years with Graves' hyperthyroidism. The genes are TRBV9 and TRBJ2-7; no clear D. The CDR3: CASIVSGVPAYEQYF. Here the CDR3 DNA reads TGTGCCAGCATCGTATCCGGAGTACCGGCCTACGAGCAGTACTTC. The full variable domain, in which reference TRBV9 and TRBJ2-7 provide the parts outside the CDR3, is DSGVTQTPKHLITATGQRVTLRCSPRSGDLSVYWYQQSLDQGLQFLIQYYNGEERAKGNILERFSAQQFPDLHSELNLSSLELGDSALYFCASIVSGVPAYEQYFGPGTRLTVT.